Below are 27 T cell receptor beta chains sequenced from a single sample in a study of blood T cell repertoires in COVID-19. Sequencing used immunoSEQ multiplex PCR; TCRdb keeps in-frame clones, though not all of them. This sample carries about 310,000 clones, roughly 87% of them seen once, and the ten largest clones take 1%. Sequenced: peripheral blood. These receptors came from a man aged 50 to 59 with active or convalescent COVID-19.

This clone was recorded once. The rearrangement links TRBV30 to TRBJ1-5; D is undetermined. Between the trimmed V and J ends, which lost 2 bases and 9 bases, there was a span of 17 bases. The CDR3 covers 14 residues. Germline V gives CDR1 GTSNPN, CDR2 SVGIG (reference sequence). This CDR3 reads CAWSRGGAGMPQHF. CDR3 bases: TGTGCCTGGAGTCGGGGTGGAGCCGGGATGCCCCAGCATTTT.

This chain links TRBV4-1 with TRBJ1-6; a weak D match, TRBD1 (5 bases). V was trimmed by 1 base and J by 8 bases, leaving 15 bases between them. The CDR3 totals 16 residues. CDR1 MGHRA and CDR2 YSYEKL come from the germline V gene. The CDR3 protein is CASSQGANRRDSPLHF. The CDR3 DNA reads TGCGCCAGCAGCCAAGGGGCGAACAGGCGTGATTCACCCCTCCACTTT.

The V and J genes are TRBV19 and TRBJ1-2; 10 bases map to TRBD1. Trimming removed 6 bases from V and 6 bases from J; junction bases left unmatched: 7. The germline V gene encodes CDR1 LNHDA and CDR2 SQIVND (reference sequence). This CDR3 spans 14 amino acids. This CDR3 reads CASSPTGGEDGYTF. In DNA, the CDR3 is TGTGCCAGTAGCCCGACAGGGGGCGAGGATGGCTACACCTTC.

This chain connects TRBV10-1 to TRBJ2-1; D is perhaps TRBD2 (5 bases). The CDR3 sequence is 15 residues long. Germline V gene sequence: CDR1 WNHNN, CDR2 SYGVQD (reference sequence). Trimming took off 7 bases at V and 3 bases at J, with 16 bases between the two ends. DNA for the CDR3: TGCGCCAGCAAACTCGTCGTAGCGAACTACAATGAGCAGTTCTTC. Its translation: CASKLVVANYNEQFF.

This chain connects TRBV28 to TRBJ1-5; D remains ambiguous. The CDR3 runs 14 residues. Trimming shortened V by 3 bases and J by 1 base, and 7 bases separated the two germline ends. In germline, CDR1 is MDHEN, CDR2 SYDVKM. The CDR3, as DNA: TGTGCCAGCAGTTTTTGGGCAAGCAATCAGCCCCAGCATTTT. This translates into CASSFWASNQPQHF.

The V gene is TRBV10-1, the J gene TRBJ2-7, with D unresolved. Trimming removed 0 bases from V and 4 bases from J, with 7 bases in between. CDR3 size: 13 residues. Germline V gives CDR1 WNHNN, CDR2 SYGVQD (reference sequence). The CDR3 DNA is TGCGCCAGCAGTGAGTCCCCTGTTTACGAGCAGTACTTC. This sequence encodes CASSESPVYEQYF.

V and J are TRBV25-1 and TRBJ1-5; 12 nucleotides line up with TRBD1. J lost 5 bases, V lost 4 bases, and 12 bases had no gene match. CDR1 and CDR2 from the germline V gene are MGHDK and SYGVNS. There are 18 residues in the CDR3. In DNA form, the CDR3 reads TGTGCCAGCAGTGCCTCCCTGGGACAGGGGGCCGGGGATCAGCCCCAGCATTTT. As protein: CASSASLGQGAGDQPQHF. Full variable domain (outside the CDR3, taken from reference TRBV25-1 and TRBJ1-5): EADIYQTPRYLVIGTGKKITLECSQTMGHDKMYWYQQDPGMELHLIHYSYGVNSTEKGDLSSESTVSRIRTEHFPLTLESARPSHTSQYLCASSASLGQGAGDQPQHFGDGTRLSIL.

The chain employs TRBV3-1 (or the pseudogene TRBV3-2) and TRBJ1-1; 8 nucleotides agree with TRBD1. Germline-derived CDR1 and CDR2 are LGHDT and YNNKEL (reference sequence). The CDR3 totals 18 residues. V lost 4 bases, J lost 0 bases, and 13 bases stayed unmatched. The CDR3 DNA reads TGTGCCAGCAGCCTTTCGGTGGGGACAGGAGTTTTGAACACTGAAGCTTTCTTT. The encoded protein is CASSLSVGTGVLNTEAFF.

This clone appeared once. The gene calls are TRBV5-4 and TRBJ2-1; D possibly corresponds to TRBD1 (6 bases). Trimming shortened V by 3 bases and J by 3 bases, and 16 bases separated the two germline ends. Germline V gene sequence: CDR1 SGHNT, CDR2 YYREEE (reference sequence). The CDR3 runs to 16 residues. The CDR3 loop is CASSSPGAERYNEQFF. The DNA of the CDR3 is TGTGCCAGCAGCTCTCCAGGGGCGGAACGCTACAATGAGCAGTTCTTC. The full variable domain, its missing parts supplied by reference TRBV5-4 and TRBJ2-1, is ETGVTQSPTHLIKTRGQQVTLRCSSQSGHNTVSWYQQALGQGPQFIFQYYREEENGRGNFPPRFSGLQFPNYSSELNVNALELDDSALYLCASSSPGAERYNEQFFGPGTRLTVL.

The chain recombines TRBV5-4 with TRBJ1-1, with 8 bases aligning to TRBD1. V lost 4 bases and J lost 3; bases outside the gene matches: 5. The germline gives CDR1 SGHNT, CDR2 YYREEE (reference sequence). This CDR3 is 14 amino acids long. The CDR3 bases are TGTGCCAGCAGCCGAACAGGGGGGGACACTGAAGCTTTCTTT. Encoded protein: CASSRTGGDTEAFF.

The V gene is TRBV18, the J gene TRBJ2-7, with 7 positions matching TRBD1. The CDR3 is made up of 16 amino acids. Trimming took 1 base from V and 2 from J; bases not matched to a gene: 8. Germline V lookup: CDR1 KGHSH, CDR2 LQKENI. CDR3 nucleotide sequence: TGTGCCAGCTCACCACTAGTAGGGACAGCCACCTACGAGCAGTACTTC. Its translation is CASSPLVGTATYEQYF.

The gene calls are TRBV5-1 and TRBJ1-4, with 7 positions matching TRBD1. Losses at the gene ends were 5 bases for V and 5 bases for J; bases not matched to a gene: 6. CDR3 length: 14 residues. Per the germline V gene, CDR1 is SGHRS and CDR2 is YFSETQ. The CDR3 reads CASSPTGMNEKLFF. CDR3 sequence (DNA): TGCGCCAGCAGTCCGACAGGGATGAATGAAAAACTGTTTTTT.

This chain connects TRBV24-1 to TRBJ1-5, with D perhaps TRBD1 (5 bases). Trimming took off 4 bases at V and 1 base at J, with 13 bases between the two ends. Germline V lookup: CDR1 KGHDR, CDR2 SFDVKD. The CDR3 is 16 amino acids. CDR3 in DNA: TGTGCCACCAGTGACTCGACAGCGCTCAGCAATCAGCCCCAGCATTTT. It encodes CATSDSTALSNQPQHF.

The CDR3 is CASSGGGYNEQFF. As DNA, the CDR3 is TGTGCCAGCAGCGGGGGCGGATACAATGAGCAGTTCTTC. The chain is built from TRBV7-3 and TRBJ2-1; D possibly corresponds to TRBD1 (6 bases). The germline gives CDR1 SGHTA, CDR2 FQGTGA. This CDR3 region has 13 residues. The V end was cut by 5 bases, the J end by 4 bases, with 9 bases between.

The chain joins TRBV7-2 to TRBJ2-5; D gene uncertain. The CDR3 has 11 residues. Germline loops: CDR1 SGHTA, CDR2 FQGNSA. V was shortened by 2 bases and J by 5 bases, with 3 bases between the two germline ends. The CDR3 DNA follows: TGTGCCAGCAGCTTAAGCGAGACCCAGTACTTC. Translated, it gives CASSLSETQYF.

This clone was recorded only once. The chain employs TRBV7-9 and TRBJ1-1; a weak D match, TRBD1 (5 bases). Germline lookup yields CDR1 SEHNR and CDR2 FQNEAQ (reference sequence). Trimming removed 7 bases at V and 2 bases at J, with 14 bases between. The length of the CDR3 is 14 residues. Here the CDR3 DNA reads TGTGCCAGCACCTTGGGACGGAGTAACACTGAAGCTTTCTTT. It specifies CASTLGRSNTEAFF. The whole variable domain, remainder taken from reference TRBV7-9 and TRBJ1-1, is DTGVSQNPRHKITKRGQNVTFRCDPISEHNRLYWYRQTLGQGPEFLTYFQNEAQLEKSRLLSDRFSAERPKGSFSTLEIQRTEQGDSAMYLCASTLGRSNTEAFFGQGTRLTVV.

This clone was counted once. The chain combines TRBV28 with TRBJ2-5; 7 nucleotides match TRBD2. V trimming: 8 bases; J trimming: 1 base; junction bases outside the gene matches: 10. The germline CDR1 and CDR2 sequences are MDHEN and SYDVKM. The CDR3 runs to 15 residues. CDR3 sequence reads: CASSPWASGQETQYF. CDR3 bases: TGTGCCAGCTCTCCGTGGGCTAGCGGCCAAGAGACCCAGTACTTC. Full variable domain (outside the CDR3, taken from reference TRBV28 and TRBJ2-5): DVKVTQSSRYLVKRTGEKVFLECVQDMDHENMFWYRQDPGLGLRLIYFSYDVKMKEKGDIPEGYSVSREKKERFSLILESASTNQTSMYLCASSPWASGQETQYFGPGTRLLVL.

The rearrangement uses TRBV28 and TRBJ1-1; maybe TRBD1 (6 bases). Germline V lookup: CDR1 MDHEN, CDR2 SYDVKM. Trimming took off 5 bases at V and 4 bases at J, with 17 bases between the two ends. CDR3 length: 15 residues. The CDR3 loop is CASSLTGIGGTEAFF. CDR3 nucleotides: TGTGCCAGCAGTCTCACAGGGATCGGTGGCACTGAAGCTTTCTTT.

The chain has TRBV15 and TRBJ2-2, with D possibly matching TRBD2 (6 bases). The germline V gene has CDR1 LNHNV and CDR2 YYDKDF (reference sequence). The CDR3 consists of 16 residues. Trimming cost V 1 base and J 1 base, with 10 bases left between them. The CDR3 region is CATSRGGLLNTGELFF. CDR3 nucleotide sequence: TGTGCCACCAGCAGAGGGGGACTCCTGAACACCGGGGAGCTGTTTTTT.

Note on this clone: At the DNA level, this CDR3 is encoded by other sequences in the same sample as well. This chain links TRBV18 with TRBJ1-6; no clear D gene. V was shortened by 1 base and J by 8 bases, with 9 bases between the two germline ends. The germline CDR1 and CDR2 sequences are KGHSH and LQKENI. The CDR3 consists of 14 residues. The CDR3 nucleotides are TGTGCCAGCTCACCACGGCAGGATGATTCACCCCTCCACTTT. The encoded protein is CASSPRQDDSPLHF.

This chain connects TRBV24-1 to TRBJ1-5; 12 positions match TRBD1. Germline assignment: CDR1 KGHDR and CDR2 SFDVKD. The CDR3 spans 15 residues. V trimming: 9 bases; J trimming: 2 bases; junction bases outside the gene matches: 4. CDR3 residues: CATGGTGGRNQPQHF. In nucleotides, the CDR3 is TGTGCCACCGGCGGGACAGGGGGCCGCAATCAGCCCCAGCATTTT.

V usage is TRBV19 and J usage is TRBJ1-5; D gene unclear. The CDR3 is 14 residues long. CDR1 and CDR2 from the germline V gene are LNHDA and SQIVND (reference sequence). V was clipped by 2 bases and J by 4 bases, with 9 bases between them. This CDR3 reads CASSIIAGNQPQHF. CDR3 in DNA: TGTGCCAGTAGTATAATAGCGGGGAATCAGCCCCAGCATTTT.

This chain links TRBV19 with TRBJ1-4; the match to TRBD1 covers 8 bases. Germline CDR1 LNHDA, CDR2 SQIVND (reference sequence). V was clipped by 3 bases and J by 7 bases; unmatched bases: 4. The CDR3 length is 14 residues. CDR3 loop: CASSMGRGLEKLFF. The CDR3 DNA follows: TGTGCCAGTAGTATGGGCAGGGGGCTTGAAAAACTGTTTTTT. Full variable domain (outside the CDR3, taken from reference TRBV19 and TRBJ1-4): DGGITQSPKYLFRKEGQNVTLSCEQNLNHDAMYWYRQDPGQGLRLIYYSQIVNDFQKGDIAEGYSVSREKKESFPLTVTSAQKNPTAFYLCASSMGRGLEKLFFGSGTQLSVL.

The sample holds one count of this clone. The V gene is TRBV28, the J gene TRBJ2-1, with D tentatively TRBD1 (6 bases). The CDR3 contains 15 residues. The germline gives CDR1 MDHEN, CDR2 SYDVKM. Trimming shortened V by 2 bases and J by 2 bases, and 10 bases separated the two germline ends. The chain's CDR3 is CASSLRGFAYNEQFF. CDR3 nucleotides: TGTGCCAGCAGTTTAAGGGGGTTCGCCTACAATGAGCAGTTCTTC.

The V call is TRBV6-1, the J call TRBJ1-1; D is undetermined. The CDR3 covers 13 residues. Trimming cost V 5 bases and J 4 bases, with 11 bases left between them. Germline lookup yields CDR1 MNHNS and CDR2 SASEGT. The CDR3 DNA reads TGTGCCAGCAGTTATTCGGTTTCCACTGAAGCTTTCTTT. This translates into CASSYSVSTEAFF.

The J gene is TRBJ2-6, the V gene TRBV5-1, with 10 bases lining up with TRBD1. The germline CDR1 and CDR2 sequences are SGHRS and YFSETQ. With V trimmed by 4 bases and J by 2 bases, 3 bases remained unmatched. The CDR3 totals 16 residues. CDR3 in DNA: TGCGCCAGCAGCGCAGGACAGGGGGCTGGGGCCAACGTCCTGACTTTC. Its protein is CASSAGQGAGANVLTF.

The rearrangement links TRBV28 to TRBJ1-4, with D maybe TRBD1 (5 bases). CDR1 MDHEN and CDR2 SYDVKM come from the germline V gene. The CDR3 covers 14 residues. V dropped 7 bases and J dropped 8 bases, with 17 bases sitting between them. CDR3: CASKLGREGEKLFF. The CDR3 coding sequence is TGTGCCAGCAAGTTGGGCCGGGAGGGGGAAAAACTGTTTTTT.